These 17 T cell receptor beta chains originate from one sample sequenced in a study of radiotherapy plus CTLA-4 blockade in lung cancer. Libraries were prepared by immunoSEQ multiplex PCR; TCRdb keeps only in-frame clonotypes and omits some of them. The sample yields fewer than 40,000 clones, about 70% seen once. The sample was peripheral blood, taken from a patient treated with radiotherapy plus ipilimumab. The receptors were gathered from a human donor with non-small cell lung cancer whose response to radiotherapy plus ipilimumab could not be evaluated.

Note on this clone: The sample holds other DNA sequences that translate to the same CDR3. The rearrangement joins TRBV5-1 to TRBJ2-2; 11 bases map to TRBD1. With 3 bases clipped from V and 3 bases from J, the junction kept 7 bases outside the gene matches. The germline gives CDR1 SGHRS, CDR2 YFSETQ. The CDR3 spans 17 residues. In DNA, the CDR3 is TGCGCCAGCAGCTCATCTCCGGGACAGGGGGACACCGGGGAGCTGTTTTTT. Translation: CASSSSPGQGDTGELFF.

The rearrangement uses TRBV18 and TRBJ1-1, with 8 bases matching TRBD1. The CDR3 is 16 amino acids. CDR1 and CDR2 from the germline V gene are KGHSH and LQKENI. The V and J ends lost 1 base and 3 bases, in that order; junction bases with no gene match: 7. DNA of the CDR3: TGTGCCAGCTCACCACAAGGCAGGGGGCAGGACACTGAAGCTTTCTTT. It yields the protein CASSPQGRGQDTEAFF.

This chain joins TRBV7-8 and TRBJ2-1; perhaps TRBD2 as D (6 bases). CDR1 SGHVS and CDR2 FQNEAQ come from the germline V gene. The CDR3 extends over 14 amino acids. The V gene lost 5 bases and the J gene lost 4 bases, with 12 bases spanning the gap. The CDR3 sequence is CASSPGRLYNEQFF. The CDR3 DNA is TGTGCCAGCAGCCCGGGGAGGCTTTACAATGAGCAGTTCTTC.

This clone was observed once. The gene calls are TRBV5-5 and TRBJ2-3; 10 positions match TRBD2. This CDR3 is 19 amino acids long. Germline lookup yields CDR1 SGHKS and CDR2 YYEKEE (reference sequence). Trimming cost V 0 bases and J 6 bases; bases outside gene matches: 16. The CDR3 DNA is TGTGCCAGCAGCTTGGAAGCGGTGGCTAGCGGGAGAACAAGGGATACGCAGTATTTT. This translates into CASSLEAVASGRTRDTQYF.

The J gene is TRBJ1-2, the V gene TRBV2, with D uncertain. V was shortened by 2 bases and J by 4 bases, with 8 bases between the two germline ends. Germline assignment: CDR1 SNHLY and CDR2 FYNNEI. CDR3 size: 13 residues. CDR3 in DNA: TGTGCCAGCAGTGAATCCGGGATCTATGGCTACACCTTC. Translated: CASSESGIYGYTF.

The chain uses TRBV30 and TRBJ2-1; 13 nucleotides agree with TRBD2. The germline CDR1 and CDR2 sequences are GTSNPN and SVGIG (reference sequence). The V gene end was trimmed by 0 bases and the J gene end by 7 bases; junction bases not matched to a gene: 3. The CDR3 runs to 15 residues. CDR3 residues: CAWSVGLAGHNEQFF. The CDR3 coding sequence is TGTGCCTGGAGTGTGGGACTAGCGGGACATAATGAGCAGTTCTTC. Based on the CDR3 plus reference TRBV30 and TRBJ2-1, the full variable domain is SQTIHQWPATLVQPVGSPLSLECTVEGTSNPNLYWYRQAAGRGLQLLFYSVGIGQISSEVPQNLSASRPQDRQFILSSKKLLLSDSGFYLCAWSVGLAGHNEQFFGPGTRLTVL.

The chain joins TRBV6-5 to TRBJ1-1; 9 positions agree with TRBD1. Germline trimming cut 6 bases from V and 4 bases from J; bases unmatched to any gene: 6. Germline CDR1 is MNHEY and CDR2 is SVGAGI. The CDR3 spans 14 residues. CDR3 region: CASSLQGATTEAFF. In DNA form, the CDR3 reads TGTGCCAGCAGCCTACAGGGGGCGACCACTGAAGCTTTCTTT.

The chain couples TRBV6-1 to TRBJ2-1; D possibly corresponds to TRBD2 (6 bases). The length of the CDR3 is 16 residues. Germline V gives CDR1 MNHNS, CDR2 SASEGT. V was cut by 2 bases and J by 4 bases, with 15 bases left in between. As DNA, the CDR3 is TGTGCCAGCAGTGAAAGGGAGCGGAGGGCGTACAATGAGCAGTTCTTC. Its protein product is CASSERERRAYNEQFF.

This clone appeared a few times. The chain links TRBV6-1 to TRBJ1-1; 7 positions match TRBD1. Losses at the gene ends were 6 bases for V and 3 bases for J; bases not matched to a gene: 4. This CDR3 spans 13 amino acids. Per germline, CDR1 MNHNS and CDR2 SASEGT. This CDR3 is CASRRDSYTEAFF. The CDR3, as DNA: TGTGCCAGCAGACGGGACAGTTACACTGAAGCTTTCTTT.

The rearrangement uses TRBV7-8 and TRBJ1-1; D remains ambiguous. The CDR3 covers 14 residues. Trimming left V 2 bases short and J 0 bases short, with 7 bases between. The V gene's germline CDR1 is SGHVS and CDR2 FQNEAQ. CDR3 nucleotides: TGTGCCAGCAGCTTATACGGGGTGAACACTGAAGCTTTCTTT. Translated, it gives CASSLYGVNTEAFF.

The sample holds a few counts of this clone. The chain joins TRBV19 to TRBJ2-2; 7 bases map to TRBD1. Trimming at V came to 3 bases and at J to 0 bases, leaving 4 bases not matched to a gene. The CDR3 loop spans 16 amino acids. CDR1 and CDR2 from the germline V gene are LNHDA and SQIVND (reference sequence). CDR3 amino acids: CASSMRQGANTGELFF. CDR3 DNA sequence: TGTGCCAGTAGTATGCGTCAGGGGGCGAACACCGGGGAGCTGTTTTTT.

The V call is TRBV18, the J call TRBJ1-2; D is ambiguous. CDR1 is KGHSH and CDR2 is LQKENI in the germline V gene. Trimming pared 3 bases from V and 5 bases from J, leaving 10 bases between. The CDR3 extends over 13 amino acids. The CDR3 region has the DNA TGTGCCAGCTCACCCCCCATGCGGTATGGCTACACCTTC. Translated, it gives CASSPPMRYGYTF.

This clone was detected a few times. The chain recombines TRBV5-8 with TRBJ2-3; perhaps TRBD1 as D (5 bases). The V gene lost 4 bases and the J gene lost 1 base, with 19 bases spanning the gap. CDR1 and CDR2 (germline): SGHTS, YDEGEE. The CDR3 is 17 residues long. The CDR3 sequence: CASSPFFRQLGTDTQYF. DNA for the CDR3: TGTGCCAGCAGCCCCTTCTTTCGACAGCTGGGCACAGATACGCAGTATTTT.

J is TRBJ2-5 and V is TRBV28; TRBD1 is a possible D gene (6 bases). CDR1 and CDR2 (germline): MDHEN, SYDVKM. The V and J ends lost 2 bases and 5 bases respectively, with 15 bases between them. CDR3 length equals 15 residues. The CDR3, as DNA: TGTGCCAGCAGTTTAGCATGGGGGCGCAGGGAGACCCAGTACTTC. As protein: CASSLAWGRRETQYF.

The chain couples TRBV19 to TRBJ2-7, with TRBD2 as a possible D gene (6 bases). Trimming took 3 bases from V and 0 from J, leaving 15 bases between them. The V gene's germline CDR1 is LNHDA and CDR2 SQIVND (reference sequence). This CDR3 spans 16 amino acids. CDR3 region: CASSMAGTPSSYEQYF. The CDR3 nucleotides are TGTGCCAGTAGTATGGCCGGGACTCCAAGCTCCTACGAGCAGTACTTC.

The chain couples TRBV19 to TRBJ1-2; perhaps TRBD1 as D (6 bases). In germline, CDR1 is LNHDA, CDR2 SQIVND (reference sequence). The CDR3 is 14 residues long. V lost 6 bases and J lost 7, with 18 bases in between. The CDR3 spells CASRTGTQLGGYTF. In DNA form, the CDR3 reads TGTGCCAGTAGAACAGGGACCCAACTCGGTGGCTACACCTTC.

Remarks on this clone: A read error may produce the germline difference seen at one junction end. This chain connects TRBV19 to TRBJ1-1, with TRBD1 identical over 9 bases. CDR3 length: 17 residues. CDR1 is LNHDA and CDR2 is SQIVND in the germline V gene (reference sequence). CDR3 residues: CASSRGTGQGLKTEAFF. CDR3 DNA: TGTGCCAGTAGCAGAGGGACGGGACAGGGTTTGAAGACTGAAGCTTTCTTT.